This T cell receptor beta chain was observed in a study of blood T cell repertoires in COVID-19. TCRdb's table, derived via immunoSEQ multiplex PCR, lists solely in-frame clones and lacks some. The sample contains about 300,000 clones, more than 75% of which appear only once. V lost 1 base, J lost 4 bases, and 10 bases lay in between. This CDR3 is 13 amino acids long. The germline gives CDR1 GTSNPN, CDR2 SVGIG (reference sequence). The origin of this receptor is a man aged 25-45 years who had recovered from COVID-19. The chain combines TRBV30 with TRBJ1-2, with D unresolved. Material for sequencing was PBMCs or T cells enriched from blood (not recorded which). The CDR3 here is CAWSDPLIYGYTF. CDR3 nucleotide sequence: TGTGCCTGGAGTGATCCCCTTATCTATGGCTACACCTTC. Filled out from reference TRBV30 and TRBJ1-2, the complete variable domain reads SQTIHQWPATLVQPVGSPLSLECTVEGTSNPNLYWYRQAAGRGLQLLFYSVGIGQISSEVPQNLSASRPQDRQFILSSKKLLLSDSGFYLCAWSDPLIYGYTFGSGTRLTVV.